Below are 24 T cell receptor beta chains sequenced from a single sample in a study of T cell responses to AZD1222 COVID-19 vaccine. Method: immunoSEQ multiplex PCR; TCRdb's copy keeps in-frame clones and lacks some. The sample lists about 52,000 clones, 87% occurring once. Material: peripheral blood, obtained 28 days after the second AZD1222 dose. Receptors were obtained from an adult who received the AZD1222 COVID-19 vaccine.

The rearrangement joins TRBV5-1 to TRBJ1-5, with D unresolved. Germline V lookup: CDR1 SGHRS, CDR2 YFSETQ. Trimming removed 4 bases from V and 2 bases from J, with 16 bases in between. CDR3 length equals 16 residues. The CDR3 protein is CASSPKKNGGNQPQHF. The CDR3 DNA sequence: TGCGCCAGCAGCCCAAAAAAAAATGGGGGCAATCAGCCCCAGCATTTT.

The V and J genes are TRBV5-1 and TRBJ2-3, with D uncertain. Deletions cut 7 bases from V and 4 bases from J, with 10 bases between. There are 12 residues in the CDR3. Germline values: CDR1 SGHRS, CDR2 YFSETQ. In nucleotides, the CDR3 is TGCGCCAGCCGACTCCCGGCAGATACGCAGTATTTT. Its protein product is CASRLPADTQYF.

This chain connects TRBV7-9 to TRBJ1-2; no clear D. The germline CDR1 and CDR2 sequences are SEHNR and FQNEAQ (reference sequence). The CDR3 is made up of 12 amino acids. V lost 3 bases and J 6 bases, leaving 8 bases between the germline ends. The CDR3 sequence is CASSLGADGYTF. CDR3 DNA sequence: TGTGCCAGCAGCTTGGGCGCTGATGGCTACACCTTC.

The DNA for the CDR3 is TGCGCCAGCAGTAAACAAGGATCCCAAGAGACCCAGTACTTC. Its protein product is CASSKQGSQETQYF. This chain uses TRBV5-1 with TRBJ2-5; D is uncertain. CDR1 and CDR2 from the germline V gene are SGHRS and YFSETQ. The CDR3 runs to 14 residues. The germline V and J ends were trimmed by 5 bases and 1 base, with 12 bases remaining between them.

The V call is TRBV24-1, the J call TRBJ2-2; 8 bases line up with TRBD1. Germline CDR1 reads KGHDR; CDR2 reads SFDVKD. V lost 5 bases and J lost 4; bases outside the gene matches: 5. The CDR3 covers 15 residues. CDR3 nucleotides: TGTGCCACCAGTGGCATTACAGGGGGCACCGGGGAGCTGTTTTTT. This encodes CATSGITGGTGELFF.

V and J are TRBV3-1 (or the pseudogene TRBV3-2) and TRBJ1-5, with D unclear. Germline assignment: CDR1 LGHDT and CDR2 YNNKEL (reference sequence). This CDR3 contains 15 residues. Between the trimmed V and J ends, which lost 0 bases and 4 bases, there was a span of 10 bases. The CDR3 DNA sequence: TGTGCCAGCAGCCAAGAGTTAGGAAGAAATCAGCCCCAGCATTTT. Translating it yields CASSQELGRNQPQHF.

V is TRBV18 and J is TRBJ1-1; unclear D gene. In germline, CDR1 is KGHSH, CDR2 LQKENI. V lost 4 bases to trimming and J lost 3 bases, with 18 bases between them. CDR3 length: 16 amino acids. The CDR3, as DNA: TGTGCCAGCTCACGTCAAGGAGGAGGGAGAGACACTGAAGCTTTCTTT. Translating it yields CASSRQGGGRDTEAFF.

The chain recombines TRBV15 with TRBJ2-3; TRBD1 agrees at 8 bases. Per germline, CDR1 LNHNV and CDR2 YYDKDF (reference sequence). The CDR3 is made up of 18 amino acids. Germline trimming cut 1 base from V and 0 bases from J; bases unmatched to any gene: 9. The CDR3 here is CATSRVTGVPHSTDTQYF. CDR3 nucleotides: TGTGCCACCAGCAGAGTGACAGGGGTCCCACATAGCACAGATACGCAGTATTTT.

The rearrangement joins TRBV30 to TRBJ2-3, with D hard to call. Germline V gives CDR1 GTSNPN, CDR2 SVGIG (reference sequence). The V end lost 3 bases, the J end lost 8 bases, and 18 bases lay between the germline ends. The CDR3 is 14 amino acids. The CDR3 nucleotides read TGTGCCTGGAGAAGGTTGAACACCGAAGGTACGCAGTATTTT. Its translation is CAWRRLNTEGTQYF.

This rearrangement joins TRBV7-6 to TRBJ2-5; D perhaps matches TRBD2 (5 bases). Germline CDR1 is SGHVS and CDR2 is FNYEAQ. V lost 5 bases and J 2 bases, leaving 15 bases between the germline ends. The CDR3 has 15 residues. CDR3 loop: CASSRVGVMQETQYF. The CDR3, as DNA: TGTGCCAGCAGCCGGGTCGGGGTTATGCAAGAGACCCAGTACTTC.

The chain recombines TRBV11-1 with TRBJ1-6; maybe TRBD1 (6 bases). Germline values: CDR1 SGHAT, CDR2 FQDESV (reference sequence). The CDR3 contains 16 residues. V was trimmed by 5 bases and J by 5 bases, leaving 16 bases between them. CDR3 coding DNA: TGTGCCAGCAGCACTTGGACAGAATCGGATAATTCACCCCTCCACTTT. Residues: CASSTWTESDNSPLHF.

CDR3: CASLPRGNTGELFF. CDR3 bases: TGTGCCAGCCTCCCGCGGGGGAACACCGGGGAGCTGTTTTTT. V gene TRBV19 combines with J gene TRBJ2-2; D possibly corresponds to TRBD2 (6 bases). V lost 9 bases and J lost 1, with 12 bases in between. In germline, CDR1 is LNHDA, CDR2 SQIVND (reference sequence). This CDR3 is 14 amino acids long. Full variable domain (outside the CDR3, taken from reference TRBV19 and TRBJ2-2): DGGITQSPKYLFRKEGQNVTLSCEQNLNHDAMYWYRQDPGQGLRLIYYSQIVNDFQKGDIAEGYSVSREKKESFPLTVTSAQKNPTAFYLCASLPRGNTGELFFGEGSRLTVL.

The chain uses TRBV2 and TRBJ2-1, with no clear D. The CDR3 has 16 residues. V lost 7 bases and J lost 0, with 16 bases in between. CDR1 and CDR2 from the germline V gene are SNHLY and FYNNEI. The DNA for the CDR3 is TGTGCCAGCACCGAAAGCGTGTTGAGCTCCTACAATGAGCAGTTCTTC. The encoded protein is CASTESVLSSYNEQFF.

This chain uses TRBV5-1 with TRBJ2-1, with a weak D call TRBD2 (6 bases). In germline, CDR1 is SGHRS, CDR2 YFSETQ. The CDR3 contains 16 residues. Between the trimmed V and J ends, which lost 0 bases and 2 bases, there was a span of 12 bases. The CDR3 coding sequence is TGCGCCAGCAGCTTGGTGGCTAGCGCGACCTACAATGAGCAGTTCTTC. It translates to CASSLVASATYNEQFF.

The rearrangement joins TRBV29-1 to TRBJ2-4, with TRBD1 as a possible D gene (6 bases). Germline V gene sequence: CDR1 SQVTM, CDR2 ANQGSEA. Trimming left V 4 bases short and J 1 base short, with 11 bases between. CDR3 length equals 14 residues. In nucleotides, the CDR3 is TGCAGCGTTGTGGGGCAGGGGGCCAAAAACATTCAGTACTTC. Its translation: CSVVGQGAKNIQYF.

This clone was counted once. The chain is built from TRBV19 and TRBJ1-5; D gene uncertain. V lost 5 bases and J lost 5, with 13 bases in between. Germline CDR1 LNHDA, CDR2 SQIVND (reference sequence). CDR3 size: 14 residues. CDR3 sequence reads: CASSGPRPDQPQHF. CDR3 coding DNA: TGTGCCAGTAGTGGGCCCCGGCCCGATCAGCCCCAGCATTTT. Variable domain in full (rest from reference TRBV19 and TRBJ1-5): DGGITQSPKYLFRKEGQNVTLSCEQNLNHDAMYWYRQDPGQGLRLIYYSQIVNDFQKGDIAEGYSVSREKKESFPLTVTSAQKNPTAFYLCASSGPRPDQPQHFGDGTRLSIL.

The chain employs TRBV29-1 and TRBJ2-7; 10 positions match TRBD2. This CDR3 is built from 17 residues. Trimming cost V 4 bases and J 4 bases; bases outside gene matches: 16. Germline CDR1 is SQVTM and CDR2 is ANQGSEA. CDR3 bases: TGCAGCGTTGGCGTCGGCCCGAAGCGGGAGGGCCGGTACGAGCAGTACTTC. Protein: CSVGVGPKREGRYEQYF.

The gene calls are TRBV27 and TRBJ2-7; D is possibly TRBD2 (5 bases). Germline V gene data show CDR1 as MNHEY and CDR2 as SMNVEV (reference sequence). V gave up 5 bases and J gave up 2 bases, with 10 bases separating them. The CDR3 loop spans 13 amino acids. In nucleotides, the CDR3 is TGTGCCAGCAGTACCGGGATCGCCTACGAGCAGTACTTC. It codes for CASSTGIAYEQYF.

V and J are TRBV3-1 (or the pseudogene TRBV3-2) and TRBJ2-7; 8 bases agree with TRBD2. The CDR3 extends over 13 amino acids. Per the germline V gene, CDR1 is LGHDT and CDR2 is YNNKEL (reference sequence). Trimming took 6 bases from V and 3 from J; bases not matched to a gene: 4. CDR3 protein: CASRRGTSYEQYF. In DNA, the CDR3 is TGTGCCAGCAGACGGGGGACTAGCTACGAGCAGTACTTC.

The rearrangement joins TRBV21-1 to TRBJ2-7. TRBV21-1 is a pseudogene. The CDR3 totals 16 residues. CDR3 residues: CASSKGGAPPHYEQYF. DNA of the CDR3: TGTGCCAGCAGCAAAGGGGGGGCCCCTCCTCACTACGAGCAGTACTTC.

The CDR3 nucleotides read TGTGCTAGTGGTTATGACAAGCATACGCAGTATTTT. Translating it yields CASGYDKHTQYF. The J gene is TRBJ2-3, the V gene TRBV12-5; D is undetermined. V lost 4 bases to trimming and J lost 7 bases, with 9 bases between them. This CDR3 spans 12 amino acids. The germline CDR1 and CDR2 sequences are LGHNT and FRNRAP.

Here the CDR3 reads CASNVGYQPQHF. CDR3 coding DNA: TGTGCCAGCAACGTGGGGTATCAGCCCCAGCATTTT. The gene calls are TRBV28 and TRBJ1-5; D gene ambiguous. CDR1 and CDR2 from the germline V gene are MDHEN and SYDVKM. The CDR3 has 12 residues. With 7 bases removed from V and 5 bases from J, the gap between germline ends came to 9 bases.

In DNA form, the CDR3 reads TGTGCCAGTCGCAGGGGAAATTCACCCCTCCACTTT. Amino acid sequence: CASRRGNSPLHF. This chain uses TRBV19 with TRBJ1-6; D might be TRBD1 (6 bases). V was clipped by 8 bases and J by 7 bases, with 9 bases between them. Germline V CDR1 and CDR2: LNHDA, SQIVND (reference sequence). The CDR3 runs 12 residues.

The V call is TRBV29-1, the J call TRBJ1-2, with D hard to call. Germline CDR1 SQVTM, CDR2 ANQGSEA. Trimming removed 6 bases from V and 8 bases from J, with 22 bases in between. The CDR3 contains 14 residues. The CDR3 protein is CSVRSESGLSGYTF. As DNA, the CDR3 is TGCAGCGTCAGATCCGAGAGTGGGTTATCGGGCTACACCTTC.